This record looks at one T cell receptor beta chain sequence and its context. Its matching antigen is unknown. The data originate from a study of cytomegalovirus exposure and HLA in healthy donors. Whole-study results and caveats: Reportedly, cytomegalovirus status was diagnosed with high sensitivity and specificity. No immune exposure information besides CMV serostatus was available. Prediction of most subjects' HLA-A and HLA-B alleles by TCR beta sequences was reportedly accurate.

In the PCR, 60 Vbeta and 13 Jbeta primers were used. Generated by immunoSEQ multiplex PCR, the TCRdb table keeps only in-frame clones and is missing some. The repertoire holds about 140,000 clones, with around 73% as singletons. Per germline, CDR1 MDHEN and CDR2 SYDVKM. The V gene lost 5 bases and the J gene lost 4 bases, with 11 bases spanning the gap. The CDR3 is 13 amino acids. Everyone who donated was a healthy bone marrow donor. The sample consisted of PBMCs. The J gene is TRBJ1-2, the V gene TRBV28; maybe TRBD1 (5 bases). This TCR came from a female donor in good health and CMV-seronegative. The CDR3 is CASSAAGTYGYTF. DNA for the CDR3: TGTGCCAGCAGTGCTGCGGGGACCTATGGCTACACCTTC.